The 16 T cell receptor beta chains given below trace back to one sample, sequenced in a study of T-cell reconstitution after alpha-beta-depleted transplantation in children. Unique molecular identifiers were incorporated into the prepared TCRbeta library. Via MiXCR, TCRdb re-called the PCR reads, giving one row per CDR3 protein. The sample has a few hundred thousand distinct CDR3 sequences, around 15% seen once; the top ten hold over 25%. The specimen comprised PBMCs, mostly from graft donor cells, sampled 360 days after TCRalphabeta/CD19-depleted stem cell transplant. These receptors came from a boy younger than two who had a stem cell transplant for Wiskott-Aldrich syndrome, so the T cells may come from the graft donor.

This clonotype was seen more than once but under ten times. The chain carries TRBV20-1 and TRBJ2-2; no reliable D call. In germline, CDR1 is DFQATT, CDR2 SNEGSKA (reference sequence). V lost 4 bases and J lost 7, with 4 bases in between. CDR3 length equals 10 residues. The CDR3 sequence: CSAKGGELFF. For the CDR3, the DNA is TGCAGTGCTAAGGGCGGGGAGCTGTTTTTT.

This clonotype was seen only a few times. The V call is TRBV6-1, the J call TRBJ2-7, with D perhaps being TRBD1 or TRBD2 (5 bases each). The CDR3 runs 12 residues. Trimming shortened V by 7 bases and J by 4 bases, and 11 bases separated the two germline ends. The germline CDR1 and CDR2 sequences are MNHNS and SASEGT. CDR3 in DNA: TGTGCCAGCACGAGGGGCCGTTACGAGCAGTACTTC. The encoded protein is CASTRGRYEQYF.

This clonotype was seen a few times. This chain connects TRBV7-7 to TRBJ1-2; 7 bases align to TRBD1. CDR3 length: 15 amino acids. The germline gives CDR1 SSHAT, CDR2 FNYEAQ (reference sequence). V lost 5 bases and J lost 0; bases outside the gene matches: 6. The CDR3 here is CASSHRDSANYGYTF. For the CDR3, the DNA is TGTGCCAGCAGCCACCGGGACAGCGCTAACTATGGCTACACCTTC.

The sample holds a few counts of this clonotype. The rearrangement joins TRBV4-3 to TRBJ2-5; 11 bases map to TRBD2. V dropped 4 bases and J dropped 4; count of bases not matched to a gene: 2. Germline CDR1 reads LGHNA; CDR2 reads YSLEER. CDR3 length: 14 residues. The CDR3 nucleotides are TGCGCCAGCAGCCTAGGGACTAGCGGAGAGACCCAGTACTTC. Amino acids: CASSLGTSGETQYF.

A few counts support this clonotype. V is TRBV3-1 and J is TRBJ2-5, with 9 bases aligning to TRBD1. Germline CDR1 reads LGHDT; CDR2 reads YNNKEL (reference sequence). Losses at the gene ends were 1 base for V and 5 bases for J; bases not matched to a gene: 8. The CDR3 has 16 residues. The CDR3 DNA reads TGTGCCAGCAGCCAAGTTGTCGGGACAGGGAAGGAGACCCAGTACTTC. Encoded protein: CASSQVVGTGKETQYF.

This clonotype was counted only a few times. It may be a read error: a sequence one base away is much more abundant. The chain is built from TRBV27 and TRBJ2-2; D remains unclear. Looked up from germline, CDR1 is MNHEY and CDR2 is SMNVEV (reference sequence). This CDR3 spans 12 amino acids. Trimming took 6 bases from V and 0 from J, leaving 2 bases between them. DNA for the CDR3: TGTGCCAGCAGGTCGAACACCGGGGAGCTGTTTTTT. Protein product: CASRSNTGELFF.

V and J are TRBV29-1 and TRBJ1-1, with D tentatively TRBD1 (6 bases). CDR1 SQVTM and CDR2 ANQGSEA come from the germline V gene. V was pared by 4 bases and J by 4 bases, with 19 bases between. The CDR3 has 15 amino acids. The CDR3 nucleotides are TGCAGCGTTGCCCCCATAGGGGGGAGGTCCACTGAAGCTTTCTTT. This codes for CSVAPIGGRSTEAFF.

The chain is built from TRBV15 and TRBJ2-1, with D possibly being TRBD2 (6 bases). Trimming shortened V by 0 bases and J by 4 bases, and 13 bases separated the two germline ends. The V gene's germline CDR1 is LNHNV and CDR2 YYDKDF (reference sequence). The CDR3 has 16 residues. This CDR3 reads CATSREVVAAYNEQFF. In nucleotides, the CDR3 is TGTGCCACCAGCAGAGAAGTGGTAGCGGCTTACAATGAGCAGTTCTTC.

This clonotype has ten or more counts. The J gene is TRBJ2-4, the V gene TRBV5-1, with D possibly being TRBD1 or TRBD2 (5 bases each). The CDR3 has 14 amino acids. Germline CDR1 and CDR2: SGHRS and YFSETQ. Between the trimmed V and J ends, which lost 0 bases and 5 bases, there was a span of 9 bases. The CDR3 nucleotides read TGCGCCAGCAGCTTGGAGGGGAGAGAAAACATTCAGTACTTC. It is translated as CASSLEGRENIQYF.

This clonotype showed up just a few times. J is TRBJ2-4 and V is TRBV20-1, with unresolved D. V was pared by 6 bases and J by 0 bases, with 12 bases between. This CDR3 has 14 amino acids. Germline CDR1 is DFQATT and CDR2 is SNEGSKA (reference sequence). CDR3 amino acids: CSALRVEAKNIQYF. In nucleotides, the CDR3 is TGCAGTGCCCTTCGGGTTGAAGCCAAAAACATTCAGTACTTC.

The rearrangement links TRBV29-1 to TRBJ2-2, with a possible D match to TRBD1 (6 bases). V was clipped by 4 bases and J by 3 bases, with 15 bases between them. CDR1 is SQVTM, CDR2 ANQGSEA, per germline. This CDR3 has 15 amino acids. The CDR3 loop reads CSVGPTGTYTGELFF. CDR3 nucleotides: TGCAGCGTTGGCCCCACAGGGACCTACACCGGGGAGCTGTTTTTT.

This clonotype turned up a few times. The chain is built from TRBV29-1 and TRBJ1-1; D not resolved. With 6 bases removed from V and 4 bases from J, the gap between germline ends came to 12 bases. In germline, CDR1 is SQVTM, CDR2 ANQGSEA. The CDR3 loop spans 12 amino acids. CDR3 loop: CSVKNPSTEAFF. CDR3 bases: TGCAGCGTGAAAAACCCGAGCACTGAAGCTTTCTTT. Based on the CDR3 plus reference TRBV29-1 and TRBJ1-1, the full variable domain is SAVISQKPSRDICQRGTSLTIQCQVDSQVTMMFWYRQQPGQSLTLIATANQGSEATYESGFVIDKFPISRPNLTFSTLTVSNMSPEDSSIYLCSVKNPSTEAFFGQGTRLTVV.

The chain is built from TRBV12-3 or TRBV12-4 and TRBJ2-2; 9 bases match TRBD2. The J segment lost 7 bases and the V segment lost 6 bases, leaving 15 bases of the junction unmatched. The length of the CDR3 is 17 residues. Here the CDR3 reads CASRRSGRKGADGELFF. CDR3 nucleotide sequence: TGTGCCAGCAGGAGAAGCGGGAGGAAAGGCGCGGACGGGGAGCTGTTTTTT.

This clonotype was observed many times. The chain couples TRBV10-3 to TRBJ2-7; 10 bases fit TRBD2. CDR3 length: 15 amino acids. Germline CDR1 is ENHRY and CDR2 is SYGVKD. J lost 4 bases, V lost 6 bases, and 9 bases had no gene match. The CDR3 region has the DNA TGTGCCATCAGACCCCAGCTAGCGGGGGTGTACGAGCAGTACTTC. Amino acid sequence: CAIRPQLAGVYEQYF.

This rearrangement joins TRBV12-3 or TRBV12-4 to TRBJ2-1, with TRBD2 identical over 11 bases. The ends lost 7 bases at V and 3 bases at J; junction bases unmatched: 8. The CDR3 has 16 amino acids. CDR3 sequence reads: CASTFSGREDYNEQFF. CDR3 nucleotides: TGTGCCAGCACCTTTAGCGGGAGGGAAGACTACAATGAGCAGTTCTTC.

This clonotype has just a few counts. This rearrangement joins TRBV5-1 to TRBJ2-1; possible D gene TRBD2, 5 bases. Trimming removed 3 bases from V and 8 bases from J, with 15 bases in between. This CDR3 contains 14 residues. Germline CDR1 reads SGHRS; CDR2 reads YFSETQ. CDR3 nucleotide sequence: TGCGCCAGCAGCTACGGACTCCTCGGGGATGAGCAGTTCTTC. The encoded protein is CASSYGLLGDEQFF.